The source of this TCR beta chain is a study of shared clonotypes between healthy human individuals. The CDR3 sequence is 15 residues long. Trimming removed 5 bases at V and 1 base at J, with 15 bases between. Germline V gene lookup returns CDR1 SGHVS and CDR2 FNYEAQ. Note on this clone: Its antigen is unknown.

Method: immunoSEQ multiplex PCR; TCRdb's copy keeps in-frame clones and lacks some. This sample yields about 110,000 clones, of which around 68% are seen a single time; around 25% belongs to the top ten. Study-level points and caveats: Non-shared clonotypes were found to have lower generation probabilities than the clonotypes that were shared by all four of the sorted-subset donors. Naive subsets usually exceeded memory subsets in estimated richness.

Sequencing used memory CD8+ T cells sorted from blood. Subset noted: CD45RO+ cells pooled with CCR7-negative TemRA cells. The V gene is TRBV7-6, the J gene TRBJ2-7; the D gene is possibly TRBD1 (6 bases). This sequence was found in a woman under 40 in good health. The chain's CDR3 is CASSRSHRASYEQYF. The CDR3 coding sequence is TGTGCCAGCAGCCGTAGCCACAGGGCGTCCTACGAGCAGTACTTC.